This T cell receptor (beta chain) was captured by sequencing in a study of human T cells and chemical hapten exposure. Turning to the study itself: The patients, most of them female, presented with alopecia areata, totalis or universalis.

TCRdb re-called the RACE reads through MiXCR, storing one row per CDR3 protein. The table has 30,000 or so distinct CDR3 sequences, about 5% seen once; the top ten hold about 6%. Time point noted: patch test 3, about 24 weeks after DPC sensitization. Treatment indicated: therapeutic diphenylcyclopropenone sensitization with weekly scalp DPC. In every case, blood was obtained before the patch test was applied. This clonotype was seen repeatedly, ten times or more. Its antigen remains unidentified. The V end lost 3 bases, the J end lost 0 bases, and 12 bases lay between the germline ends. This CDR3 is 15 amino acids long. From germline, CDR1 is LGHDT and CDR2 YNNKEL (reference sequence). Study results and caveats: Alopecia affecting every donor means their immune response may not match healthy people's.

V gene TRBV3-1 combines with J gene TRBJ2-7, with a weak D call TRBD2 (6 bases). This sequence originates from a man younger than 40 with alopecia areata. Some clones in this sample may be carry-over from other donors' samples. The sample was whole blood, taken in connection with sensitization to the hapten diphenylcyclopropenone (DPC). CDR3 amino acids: CASSHPGRSSYEQYF. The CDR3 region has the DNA TGTGCCAGCAGCCACCCGGGGAGGTCCTCCTACGAGCAGTACTTC.